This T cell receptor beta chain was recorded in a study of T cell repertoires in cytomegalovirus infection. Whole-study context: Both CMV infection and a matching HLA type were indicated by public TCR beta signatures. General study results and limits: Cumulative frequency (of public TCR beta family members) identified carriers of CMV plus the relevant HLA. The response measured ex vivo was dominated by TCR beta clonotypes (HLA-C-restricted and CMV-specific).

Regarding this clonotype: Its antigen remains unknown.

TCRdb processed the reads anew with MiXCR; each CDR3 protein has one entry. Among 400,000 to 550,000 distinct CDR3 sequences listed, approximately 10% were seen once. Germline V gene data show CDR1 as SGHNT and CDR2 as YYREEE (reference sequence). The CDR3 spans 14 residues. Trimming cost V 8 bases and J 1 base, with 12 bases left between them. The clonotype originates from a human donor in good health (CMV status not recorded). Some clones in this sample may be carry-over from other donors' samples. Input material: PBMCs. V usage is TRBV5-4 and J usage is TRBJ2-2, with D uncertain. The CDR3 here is CARSHSWNTGELFF. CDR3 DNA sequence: TGTGCCAGATCCCACAGCTGGAACACCGGGGAGCTGTTTTTT.